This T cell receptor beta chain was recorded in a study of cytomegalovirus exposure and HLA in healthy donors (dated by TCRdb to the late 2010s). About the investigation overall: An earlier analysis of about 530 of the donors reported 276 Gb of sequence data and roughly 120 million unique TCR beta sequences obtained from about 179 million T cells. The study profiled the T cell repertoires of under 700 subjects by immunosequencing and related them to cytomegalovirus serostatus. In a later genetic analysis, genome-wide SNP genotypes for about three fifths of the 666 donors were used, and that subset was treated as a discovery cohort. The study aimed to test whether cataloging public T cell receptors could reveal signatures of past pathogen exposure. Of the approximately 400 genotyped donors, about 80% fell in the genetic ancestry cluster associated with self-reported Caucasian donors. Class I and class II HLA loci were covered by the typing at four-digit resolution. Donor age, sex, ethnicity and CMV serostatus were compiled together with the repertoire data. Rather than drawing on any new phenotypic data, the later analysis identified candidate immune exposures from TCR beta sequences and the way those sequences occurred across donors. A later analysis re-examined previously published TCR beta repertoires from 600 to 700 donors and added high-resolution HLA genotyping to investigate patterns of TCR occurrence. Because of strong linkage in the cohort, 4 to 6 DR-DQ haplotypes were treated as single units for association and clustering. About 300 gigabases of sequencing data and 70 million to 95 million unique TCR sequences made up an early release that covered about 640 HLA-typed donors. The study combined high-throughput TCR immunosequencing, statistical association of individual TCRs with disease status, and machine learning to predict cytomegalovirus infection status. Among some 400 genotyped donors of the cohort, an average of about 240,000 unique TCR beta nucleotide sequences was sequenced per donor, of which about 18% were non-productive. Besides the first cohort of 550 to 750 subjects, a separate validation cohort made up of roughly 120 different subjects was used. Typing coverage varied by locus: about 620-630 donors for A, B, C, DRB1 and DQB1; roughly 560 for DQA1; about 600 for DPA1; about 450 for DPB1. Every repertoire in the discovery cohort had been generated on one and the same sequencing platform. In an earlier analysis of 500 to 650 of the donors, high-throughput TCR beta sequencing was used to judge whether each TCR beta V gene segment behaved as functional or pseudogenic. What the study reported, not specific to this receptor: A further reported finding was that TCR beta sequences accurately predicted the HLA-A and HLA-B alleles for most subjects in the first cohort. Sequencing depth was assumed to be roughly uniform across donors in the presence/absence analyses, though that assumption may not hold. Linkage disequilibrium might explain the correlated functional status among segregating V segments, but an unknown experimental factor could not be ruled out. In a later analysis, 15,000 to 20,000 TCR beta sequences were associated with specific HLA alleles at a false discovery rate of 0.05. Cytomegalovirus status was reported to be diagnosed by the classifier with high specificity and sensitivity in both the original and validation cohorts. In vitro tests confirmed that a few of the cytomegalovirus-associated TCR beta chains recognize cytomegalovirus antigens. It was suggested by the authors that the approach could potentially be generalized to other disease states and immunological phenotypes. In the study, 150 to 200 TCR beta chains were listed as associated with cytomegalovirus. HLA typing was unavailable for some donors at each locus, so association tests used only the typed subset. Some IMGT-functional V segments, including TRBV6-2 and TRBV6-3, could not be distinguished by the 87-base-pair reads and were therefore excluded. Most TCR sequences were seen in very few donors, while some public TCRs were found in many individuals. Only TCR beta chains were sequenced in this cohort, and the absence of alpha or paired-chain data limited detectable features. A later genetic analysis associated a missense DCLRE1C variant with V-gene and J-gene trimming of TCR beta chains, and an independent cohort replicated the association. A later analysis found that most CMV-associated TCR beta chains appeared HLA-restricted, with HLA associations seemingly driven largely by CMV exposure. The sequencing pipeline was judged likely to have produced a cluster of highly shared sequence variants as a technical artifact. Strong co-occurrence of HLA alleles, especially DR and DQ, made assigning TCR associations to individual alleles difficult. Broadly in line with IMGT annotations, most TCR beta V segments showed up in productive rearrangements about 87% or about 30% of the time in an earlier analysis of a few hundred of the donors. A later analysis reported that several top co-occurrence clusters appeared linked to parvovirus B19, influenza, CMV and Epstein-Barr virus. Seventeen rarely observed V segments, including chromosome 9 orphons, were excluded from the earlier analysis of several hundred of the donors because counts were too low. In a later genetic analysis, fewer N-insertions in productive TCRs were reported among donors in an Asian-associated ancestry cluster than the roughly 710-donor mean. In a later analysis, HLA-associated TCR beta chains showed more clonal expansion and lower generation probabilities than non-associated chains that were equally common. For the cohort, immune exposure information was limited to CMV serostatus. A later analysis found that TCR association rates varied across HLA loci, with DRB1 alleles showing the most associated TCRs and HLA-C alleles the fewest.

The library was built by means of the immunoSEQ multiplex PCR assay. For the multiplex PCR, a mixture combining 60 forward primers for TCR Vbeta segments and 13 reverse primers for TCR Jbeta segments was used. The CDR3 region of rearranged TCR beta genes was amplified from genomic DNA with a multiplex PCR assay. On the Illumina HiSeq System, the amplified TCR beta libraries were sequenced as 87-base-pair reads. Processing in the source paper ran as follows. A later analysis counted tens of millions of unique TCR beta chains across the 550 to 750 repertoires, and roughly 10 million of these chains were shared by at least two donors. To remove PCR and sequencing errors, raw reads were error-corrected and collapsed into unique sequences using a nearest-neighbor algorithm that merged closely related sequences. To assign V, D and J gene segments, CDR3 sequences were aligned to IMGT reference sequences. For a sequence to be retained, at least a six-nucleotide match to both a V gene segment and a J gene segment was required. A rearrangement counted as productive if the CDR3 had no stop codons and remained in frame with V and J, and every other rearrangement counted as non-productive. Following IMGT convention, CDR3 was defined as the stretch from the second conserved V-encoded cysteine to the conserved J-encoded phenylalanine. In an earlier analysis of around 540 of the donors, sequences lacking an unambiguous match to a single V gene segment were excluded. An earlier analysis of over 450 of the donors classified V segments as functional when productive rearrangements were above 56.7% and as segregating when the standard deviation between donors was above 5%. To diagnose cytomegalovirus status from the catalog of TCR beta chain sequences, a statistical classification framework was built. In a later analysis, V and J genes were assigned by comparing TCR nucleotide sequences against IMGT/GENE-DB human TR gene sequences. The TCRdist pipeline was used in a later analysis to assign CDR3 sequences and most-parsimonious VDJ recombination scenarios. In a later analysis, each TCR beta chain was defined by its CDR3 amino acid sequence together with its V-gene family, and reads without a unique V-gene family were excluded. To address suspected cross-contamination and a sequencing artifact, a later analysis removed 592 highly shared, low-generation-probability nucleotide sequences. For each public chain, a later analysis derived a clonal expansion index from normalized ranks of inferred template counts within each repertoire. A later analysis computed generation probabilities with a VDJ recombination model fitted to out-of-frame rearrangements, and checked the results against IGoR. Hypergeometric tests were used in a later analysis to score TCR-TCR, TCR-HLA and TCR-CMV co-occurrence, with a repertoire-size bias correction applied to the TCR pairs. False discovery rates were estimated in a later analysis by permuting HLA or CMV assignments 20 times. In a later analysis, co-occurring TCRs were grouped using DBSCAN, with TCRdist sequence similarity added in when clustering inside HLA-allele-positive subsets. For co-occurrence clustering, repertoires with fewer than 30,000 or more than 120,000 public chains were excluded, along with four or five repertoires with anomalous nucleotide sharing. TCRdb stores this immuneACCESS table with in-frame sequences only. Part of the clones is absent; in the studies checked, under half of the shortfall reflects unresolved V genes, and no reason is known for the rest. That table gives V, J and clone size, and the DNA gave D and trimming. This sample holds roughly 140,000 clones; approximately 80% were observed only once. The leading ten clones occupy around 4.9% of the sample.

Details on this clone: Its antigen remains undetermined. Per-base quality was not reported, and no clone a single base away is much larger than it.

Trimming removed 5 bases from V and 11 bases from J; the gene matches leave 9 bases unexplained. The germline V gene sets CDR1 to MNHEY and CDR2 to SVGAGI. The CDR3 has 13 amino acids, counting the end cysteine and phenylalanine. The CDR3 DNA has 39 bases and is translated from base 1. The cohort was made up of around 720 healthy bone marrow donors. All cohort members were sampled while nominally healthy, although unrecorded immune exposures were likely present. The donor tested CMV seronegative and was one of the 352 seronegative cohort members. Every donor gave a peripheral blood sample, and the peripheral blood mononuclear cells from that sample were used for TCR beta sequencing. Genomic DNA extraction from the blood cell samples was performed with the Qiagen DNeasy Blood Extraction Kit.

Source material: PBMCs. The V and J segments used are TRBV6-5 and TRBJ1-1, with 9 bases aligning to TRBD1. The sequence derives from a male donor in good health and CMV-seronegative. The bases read TGTGCCAGCAGTCGACCGGGACAGGGAAGCGCTTTCTTT. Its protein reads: CASSRPGQGSAFF.